The 17 T cell receptor beta chains in this list originate from one sample, sequenced in a study of T-cell reconstitution after alpha-beta-depleted transplantation in children. A library of TCRbeta sequences, prepared with unique molecular identifiers, was generated. TCRdb independently ran MiXCR on the PCR reads; one entry per CDR3 protein. The sample contains approximately 1,000,000 distinct CDR3 sequences, 25% to 35% of which appear only once. The input for sequencing was PBMCs, mostly from graft donor cells, taken 360 days after TCRalphabeta/CD19-depleted stem cell transplant. The receptors originated from a boy less than two years old who had a stem cell transplant for SCID, so the T cells may come from the graft donor.

This clonotype was detected only a few times. V and J are TRBV28 and TRBJ2-5, with 8 bases fitting TRBD1. The germline gives CDR1 MDHEN, CDR2 SYDVKM. The CDR3 is 14 residues long. V was pared by 5 bases and J by 2 bases, with 4 bases of the junction left unmatched. CDR3 region: CASSRQGAQETQYF. The CDR3 DNA reads TGTGCCAGCAGTCGTCAGGGGGCACAAGAGACCCAGTACTTC.

V and J are TRBV28 and TRBJ2-7; D possibly corresponds to TRBD2 (5 bases). CDR3 length equals 11 residues. V was trimmed by 4 bases and J by 12 bases, leaving 13 bases between them. From germline, CDR1 is MDHEN and CDR2 SYDVKM. CDR3: CASSSGPEGYF. The DNA for the CDR3 is TGTGCCAGCAGTTCAGGACCAGAGGGGTACTTC.

The chain couples TRBV27 to TRBJ2-4; no clear D. This CDR3 spans 16 amino acids. The germline V gene has CDR1 MNHEY and CDR2 SMNVEV (reference sequence). Between the trimmed V and J ends, which lost 5 bases and 0 bases, there was a span of 14 bases. CDR3 in amino acids: CASSPIYRGAKNIQYF. The CDR3 DNA follows: TGTGCCAGCAGTCCCATATACCGCGGAGCCAAAAACATTCAGTACTTC.

The V call is TRBV12-3 or TRBV12-4, the J call TRBJ1-5; D remains ambiguous. V was trimmed by 1 base and J by 2 bases, leaving 12 bases between them. The CDR3 length is 16 residues. The CDR3: CASSLVSPRRNQPQHF. For the CDR3, the DNA is TGTGCCAGCAGTTTAGTATCTCCGAGGCGCAATCAGCCCCAGCATTTT.

The chain carries TRBV29-1 and TRBJ2-7, with 8 bases fitting TRBD1. Germline CDR1 SQVTM, CDR2 ANQGSEA. This CDR3 has 14 residues. Trimming removed 7 bases from V and 5 bases from J; junction bases left unmatched: 13. The CDR3 spells CSGSWTGKFHEQYF. The CDR3 bases are TGCAGCGGATCCTGGACAGGGAAGTTCCACGAGCAGTACTTC.

This chain uses TRBV29-1 with TRBJ2-3; 9 positions match TRBD1. Trimming cost V 4 bases and J 1 base; bases outside gene matches: 15. Germline assignment: CDR1 SQVTM and CDR2 ANQGSEA. The CDR3 length is 18 residues. CDR3 residues: CSVGRKGQGIWGTDTQYF. The CDR3 nucleotides read TGCAGCGTTGGGCGGAAGGGACAGGGAATTTGGGGCACAGATACGCAGTATTTT.

The V call is TRBV5-1, the J call TRBJ2-5; the match to TRBD1 covers 8 bases. CDR1 is SGHRS and CDR2 is YFSETQ in the germline V gene. The junction had 2 bases not matched to a gene; V was cut back by 3 bases and J by 1 base. This CDR3 spans 14 amino acids. The CDR3 sequence is CASSWDRSQETQYF. The CDR3 nucleotides read TGCGCCAGCAGCTGGGACAGGAGCCAAGAGACCCAGTACTTC. Complete variable domain (other parts from reference TRBV5-1 and TRBJ2-5): KAGVTQTPRYLIKTRGQQVTLSCSPISGHRSVSWYQQTPGQGLQFLFEYFSETQRNKGNFPGRFSGRQFSNSRSEMNVSTLELGDSALYLCASSWDRSQETQYFGPGTRLLVL.

CDR3 nucleotide sequence: TGTGCCAGCACCCGGGATTTCAATGAGCAGTTCTTC. Its translation is CASTRDFNEQFF. The chain is built from TRBV12-3 or TRBV12-4 and TRBJ2-1, with a tentative D call TRBD2 (5 bases). Trimming pared 7 bases from V and 6 bases from J, leaving 10 bases between. This CDR3 spans 12 amino acids.

The CDR3 DNA is TGTGCCAGCAGTTTTGGGGCAGATGGCACTGAAGCTTTCTTT. Translated: CASSFGADGTEAFF. The gene calls are TRBV12-3 or TRBV12-4 and TRBJ1-1, with D possibly TRBD1 on 5 matching bases. Deletions cut 3 bases from V and 4 bases from J, with 12 bases between. The CDR3 is made up of 14 amino acids.

This chain connects TRBV7-6 to TRBJ2-7; possible D gene TRBD2, 6 bases. This CDR3 is built from 15 residues. CDR1 and CDR2 (germline): SGHVS, FNYEAQ. The V gene lost 5 bases and the J gene lost 2 bases, with 16 bases spanning the gap. This CDR3 is CASSPGGIGAYEQYF. The CDR3 nucleotides are TGTGCCAGCAGCCCCGGCGGGATAGGGGCCTACGAGCAGTACTTC.

A few counts support this clonotype. The gene calls are TRBV29-1 and TRBJ1-2; the match to TRBD1 covers 10 bases. The germline V gene encodes CDR1 SQVTM and CDR2 ANQGSEA. Unmatched junction bases numbered 9, after V lost 6 bases and J lost 8 bases. The length of the CDR3 is 13 residues. CDR3 in amino acids: CSVGQGHGHGYTF. The CDR3 DNA reads as TGCAGCGTGGGACAGGGGCATGGGCACGGCTACACCTTC.

CDR3 sequence: CSASFSQGRETQYF. The CDR3 nucleotides read TGCAGTGCTAGTTTTTCTCAGGGGCGAGAGACCCAGTACTTC. The chain is built from TRBV20-1 and TRBJ2-5; a possible D gene is TRBD1 (6 bases). Germline-derived CDR1 and CDR2 are DFQATT and SNEGSKA (reference sequence). The V end was cut by 3 bases, the J end by 4 bases, with 15 bases between. The CDR3 loop spans 14 amino acids.

The chain employs TRBV12-3 or TRBV12-4 and TRBJ1-5; D is perhaps TRBD1 (6 bases). V gave up 5 bases and J gave up 6 bases, with 14 bases separating them. CDR3 length equals 14 residues. The CDR3 DNA sequence: TGTGCCAGCAGTCTCTACAGGGATCCTCAGCCCCAGCATTTT. The encoded protein is CASSLYRDPQPQHF.

This clonotype was seen only a few times. This chain connects TRBV28 to TRBJ2-5; D might be TRBD1 or TRBD2, each matching 7 bases. The germline V gene encodes CDR1 MDHEN and CDR2 SYDVKM. There are 17 residues in the CDR3. The V end lost 7 bases, the J end lost 1 base, and 22 bases lay between the germline ends. DNA for the CDR3: TGTGCCAGCACCCCCAGGGGGGAGGGATTGGGCCAAGAGACCCAGTACTTC. Translation: CASTPRGEGLGQETQYF.

The chain employs TRBV5-6 and TRBJ1-4, with 7 positions matching TRBD1. Trimming at V came to 2 bases and at J to 5 bases, leaving 6 bases not matched to a gene. Per the germline V gene, CDR1 is SGHDT and CDR2 is YYEEEE. This CDR3 has 15 residues. In DNA form, the CDR3 reads TGTGCCAGCAGCTTATCGCCGGGACAGAATGAAAAACTGTTTTTT. It yields the protein CASSLSPGQNEKLFF.

This clonotype was found a few times. The chain has TRBV4-2 and TRBJ1-6; 8 nucleotides align to TRBD1. This CDR3 contains 20 residues. The germline CDR1 and CDR2 sequences are LGHNA and YNFKEQ. V gave up 0 bases and J gave up 7 bases; unmatched junction bases: 17. In DNA form, the CDR3 reads TGTGCCAGCAGCCAAGAGAGGAGGACAGGGCCCTCGAAGGGCAATTCACCCCTCCACTTT. This codes for CASSQERRTGPSKGNSPLHF.

The chain recombines TRBV12-3 or TRBV12-4 with TRBJ2-2, with 9 bases aligning to TRBD1. Trimming at V came to 7 bases and at J to 3 bases, leaving 15 bases not matched to a gene. The CDR3 totals 18 residues. DNA of the CDR3: TGTGCCAGCACCGTAACACAGGGGGCGAGGTGGGACACCGGGGAGCTGTTTTTT. It specifies CASTVTQGARWDTGELFF.